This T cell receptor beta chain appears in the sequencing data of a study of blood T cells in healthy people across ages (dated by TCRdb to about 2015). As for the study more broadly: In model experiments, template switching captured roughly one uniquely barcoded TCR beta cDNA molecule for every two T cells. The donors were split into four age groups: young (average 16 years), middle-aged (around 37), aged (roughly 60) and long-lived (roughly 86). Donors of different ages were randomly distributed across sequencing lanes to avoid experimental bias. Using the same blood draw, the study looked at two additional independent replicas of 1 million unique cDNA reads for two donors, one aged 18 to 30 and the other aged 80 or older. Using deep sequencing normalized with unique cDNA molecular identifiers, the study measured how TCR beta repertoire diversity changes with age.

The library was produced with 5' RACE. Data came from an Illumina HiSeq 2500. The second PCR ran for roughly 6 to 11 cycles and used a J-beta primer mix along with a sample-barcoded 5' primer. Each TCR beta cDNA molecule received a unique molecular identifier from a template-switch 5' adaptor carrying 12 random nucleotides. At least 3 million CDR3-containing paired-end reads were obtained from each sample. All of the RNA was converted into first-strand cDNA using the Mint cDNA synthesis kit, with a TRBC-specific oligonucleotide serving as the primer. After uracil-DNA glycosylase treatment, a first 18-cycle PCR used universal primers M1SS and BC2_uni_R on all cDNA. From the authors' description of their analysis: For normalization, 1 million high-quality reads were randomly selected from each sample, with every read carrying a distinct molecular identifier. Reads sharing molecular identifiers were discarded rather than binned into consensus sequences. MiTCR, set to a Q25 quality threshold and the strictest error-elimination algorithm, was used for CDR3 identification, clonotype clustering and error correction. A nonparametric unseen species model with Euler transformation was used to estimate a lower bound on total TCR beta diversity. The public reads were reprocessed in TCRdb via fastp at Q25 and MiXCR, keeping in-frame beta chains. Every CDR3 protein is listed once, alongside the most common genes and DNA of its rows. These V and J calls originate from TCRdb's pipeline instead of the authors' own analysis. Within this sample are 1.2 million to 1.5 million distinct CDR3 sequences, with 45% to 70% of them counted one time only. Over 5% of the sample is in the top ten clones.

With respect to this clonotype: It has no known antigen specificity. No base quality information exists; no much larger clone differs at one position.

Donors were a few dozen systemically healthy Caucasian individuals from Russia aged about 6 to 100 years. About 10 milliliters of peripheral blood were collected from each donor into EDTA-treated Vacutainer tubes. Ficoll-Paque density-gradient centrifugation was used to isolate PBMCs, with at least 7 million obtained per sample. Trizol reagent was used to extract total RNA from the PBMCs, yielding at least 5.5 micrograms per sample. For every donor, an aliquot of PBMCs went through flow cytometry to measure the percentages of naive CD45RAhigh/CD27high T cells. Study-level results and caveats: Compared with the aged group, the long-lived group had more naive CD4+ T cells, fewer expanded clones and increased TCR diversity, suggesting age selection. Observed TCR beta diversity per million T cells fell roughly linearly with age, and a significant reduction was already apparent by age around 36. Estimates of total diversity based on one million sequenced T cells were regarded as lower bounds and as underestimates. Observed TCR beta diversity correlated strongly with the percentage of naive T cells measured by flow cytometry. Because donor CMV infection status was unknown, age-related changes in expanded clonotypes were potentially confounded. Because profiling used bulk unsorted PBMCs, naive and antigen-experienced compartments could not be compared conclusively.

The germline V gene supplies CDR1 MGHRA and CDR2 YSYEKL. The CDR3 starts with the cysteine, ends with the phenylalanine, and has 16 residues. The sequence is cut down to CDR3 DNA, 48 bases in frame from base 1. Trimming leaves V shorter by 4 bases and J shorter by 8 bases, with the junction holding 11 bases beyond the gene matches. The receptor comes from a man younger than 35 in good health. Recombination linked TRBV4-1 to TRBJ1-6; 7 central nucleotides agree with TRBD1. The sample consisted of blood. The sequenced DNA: TGCGCCAGCAGCCGACGGCGGGACAGTTGGGATTCACCCCTCCACTTT. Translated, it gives CASSRRRDSWDSPLHF.